These 18 T cell receptor beta chains were sequenced from one sample in a study of T cell repertoires in cytomegalovirus infection. TCRdb re-derived calls from the reads in MiXCR, one entry per CDR3 protein. The data contain under 350,000 distinct CDR3 sequences, around 10% of them seen just once; the ten biggest clones take up 2.5%. The sample was PBMCs. Receptors were obtained from a human donor in good health (CMV status not recorded). Some clones in this sample may be carry-over from other donors' samples.

This clonotype was counted ten times or more. This chain uses TRBV20-1 with TRBJ2-5; D assignment may be TRBD1 or TRBD2 (5 bases each). Trimming removed 5 bases at V and 4 bases at J, with 11 bases between. Germline CDR1 is DFQATT and CDR2 is SNEGSKA (reference sequence). The CDR3 has 12 amino acids. The CDR3 spells CSAGRGAETQYF. Written as DNA, the CDR3 is TGCAGTGCTGGCCGAGGGGCAGAGACCCAGTACTTC.

This clonotype turned up a few times. V gene TRBV7-9 combines with J gene TRBJ2-5; 11 nucleotides line up with TRBD1. Germline V gene data show CDR1 as SEHNR and CDR2 as FQNEAQ (reference sequence). V trimming: 5 bases; J trimming: 5 bases; junction bases outside the gene matches: 7. The CDR3 runs 15 residues. CDR3 sequence (DNA): TGTGCCAGCAGCCTGGGACAGGGGGTCTCGGAGACCCAGTACTTC. Translating it yields CASSLGQGVSETQYF.

This clonotype was seen a few times. At one end the junction does not follow the germline gene, possibly because of a read error. The chain employs TRBV19 and TRBJ1-1, with a weak D call TRBD1 (6 bases). This CDR3 spans 14 amino acids. The V gene's germline CDR1 is LNHDA and CDR2 SQIVND (reference sequence). The CDR3 DNA is TGTGCCAGTAGCGGAGCAGGGGTGAAGACTGAAGCTTTCTTT. Encoded protein: CASSGAGVKTEAFF.

This clonotype was observed many times. V and J are TRBV7-9 and TRBJ2-3; D unclear. Germline loops: CDR1 SEHNR, CDR2 FQNEAQ (reference sequence). V lost 5 bases and J lost 4, with 13 bases in between. There are 14 residues in the CDR3. The CDR3 nucleotides read TGTGCCAGCAGCCTCACAGTGAGCTCAGATACGCAGTATTTT. It specifies CASSLTVSSDTQYF.

Ten or more counts support this clonotype. V usage is TRBV4-2 and J usage is TRBJ1-1; 9 positions match TRBD1. Trimming removed 3 bases from V and 1 base from J; junction bases left unmatched: 6. CDR3 length: 16 residues. Germline V gene data show CDR1 as LGHNA and CDR2 as YNFKEQ. The CDR3 is CASSHSLQGANTEAFF. The CDR3 nucleotides read TGTGCCAGCAGCCACTCCCTACAGGGGGCGAACACTGAAGCTTTCTTT.

This clonotype was seen ten or more times. The V call is TRBV6-1, the J call TRBJ2-2; a possible D gene is TRBD2 (5 bases). The CDR3 is 16 residues long. The V and J ends lost 5 bases and 5 bases respectively, with 18 bases between them. Germline V CDR1 and CDR2: MNHNS, SASEGT. The CDR3 DNA follows: TGTGCCAGCAGTCCTCCTCGGGGTAGAGGTACCGGGGAGCTGTTTTTT. Its translation: CASSPPRGRGTGELFF.

This clonotype was recorded many times. This rearrangement joins TRBV2 to TRBJ1-5; TRBD1 is a possible D gene (5 bases). The CDR3 is 16 amino acids. Germline-derived CDR1 and CDR2 are SNHLY and FYNNEI. Trimming shortened V by 1 base and J by 6 bases, and 16 bases separated the two germline ends. The CDR3 coding sequence is TGTGCCAGCAGTGAAGGGGGGGATGCCGTGCTTCAGCCCCAGCATTTT. Its protein product is CASSEGGDAVLQPQHF.

This clonotype appeared many times. This sequence joins TRBV7-8 and TRBJ1-1; 8 bases fit TRBD1. The CDR3 length is 15 residues. V shed 4 bases and J 5 bases; nucleotides not matched to a gene: 9. Germline V CDR1 and CDR2: SGHVS, FQNEAQ. CDR3 in amino acids: CASSWRTGKGTEAFF. The DNA for the CDR3 is TGTGCCAGCAGCTGGCGGACAGGGAAAGGGACTGAAGCTTTCTTT. The full variable domain, rest sourced from reference TRBV7-8 and TRBJ1-1, is GAGVSQSPRYKVAKRGQDVALRCDPISGHVSLFWYQQALGQGPEFLTYFQNEAQLDKSGLPSDRFFAERPEGSVSTLKIQRTQQEDSAVYLCASSWRTGKGTEAFFGQGTRLTVV.

This clonotype was found many times. V is TRBV7-2 and J is TRBJ2-7, with a weak D call TRBD1 (6 bases). Germline V gene data show CDR1 as SGHTA and CDR2 as FQGNSA. Between the trimmed V and J ends, which lost 5 bases and 4 bases, there was a span of 9 bases. CDR3 size: 12 residues. In nucleotides, the CDR3 is TGTGCCAGCAGCAACAGGGTTTACGAGCAGTACTTC. Translation gives CASSNRVYEQYF.

This clonotype has ten or more counts. The rearrangement joins TRBV2 to TRBJ1-5, with a possible D match to TRBD1 (5 bases). Germline CDR1 reads SNHLY; CDR2 reads FYNNEI. This CDR3 is 15 amino acids long. The germline V and J ends were trimmed by 2 bases and 6 bases, with 14 bases remaining between them. DNA of the CDR3: TGTGCCAGCAGTGAAAGCAGGGCCGGCGGTCAGCCCCAGCATTTT. Its translation: CASSESRAGGQPQHF.

This clonotype was seen at least ten times. The V gene is TRBV7-6, the J gene TRBJ2-2; no reliable D call. CDR1 SGHVS and CDR2 FNYEAQ come from the germline V gene. The CDR3 length is 17 residues. Trimming cost V 5 bases and J 3 bases, with 19 bases left between them. CDR3 nucleotides: TGTGCCAGCAGCCGCGTTATTCCCGCTCGGGACACCGGGGAGCTGTTTTTT. This sequence encodes CASSRVIPARDTGELFF. Complete variable domain (other parts from reference TRBV7-6 and TRBJ2-2): GAGVSQSPRYKVTKRGQDVALRCDPISGHVSLYWYRQALGQGPEFLTYFNYEAQQDKSGLPNDRFSAERPEGSISTLTIQRTEQRDSAMYRCASSRVIPARDTGELFFGEGSRLTVL.

This clonotype was seen ten or more times. The chain recombines TRBV7-2 with TRBJ2-3, with D perhaps matching TRBD2 (6 bases). This CDR3 contains 15 residues. The V end lost 5 bases, the J end lost 0 bases, and 12 bases lay between the germline ends. The germline V gene encodes CDR1 SGHTA and CDR2 FQGNSA. CDR3 DNA sequence: TGTGCCAGCAGCCCCGTGGGGGGAAGCACAGATACGCAGTATTTT. As protein: CASSPVGGSTDTQYF.

V is TRBV28 and J is TRBJ2-7; weak D call: TRBD1 (5 bases). V lost 5 bases and J lost 0, with 26 bases in between. There are 19 residues in the CDR3. Germline V gives CDR1 MDHEN, CDR2 SYDVKM. CDR3 in DNA: TGTGCCAGCAGTCCCACCCCACACGACAGTCCACCTAGCTCCTACGAGCAGTACGTC. Protein product: CASSPTPHDSPPSSYEQYV.

This clonotype was counted ten times or more. The chain is built from TRBV14 and TRBJ1-2; D is unclear. The CDR3 is made up of 12 amino acids. V lost 1 base, J lost 5 bases, and 5 bases lay in between. Germline V gene lookup returns CDR1 SGHDN and CDR2 FVKESK. CDR3 sequence: CASSQAGYGYTF. The DNA of the CDR3 is TGTGCCAGCAGCCAAGCCGGGTATGGCTACACCTTC.

To note about this clonotype: A much more abundant neighbour one base away suggests this may be a read error. J is TRBJ1-6 and V is TRBV2, with D possibly TRBD1 on 5 matching bases. CDR1 and CDR2 (germline): SNHLY, FYNNEI. The CDR3 length is 15 residues. The CDR3 loop is CASGEGPGINSPLHF. CDR3 nucleotide sequence: TGTGCCAGCGGTGAGGGCCCAGGGATTAATTCACCCCTCCACTTT.

The V and J genes are TRBV29-1 and TRBJ2-7; D is perhaps TRBD1 (5 bases). The germline V and J ends were trimmed by 1 base and 3 bases, with 16 bases remaining between them. This CDR3 region has 15 residues. Per germline, CDR1 SQVTM and CDR2 ANQGSEA. The CDR3 sequence is CSVEVQGVLVYEQYV. In DNA form, the CDR3 reads TGCAGCGTTGAAGTTCAGGGCGTCTTAGTCTACGAGCAGTACGTC.

The chain recombines TRBV19 with TRBJ2-3, with TRBD2 matching 12 bases. The V and J ends lost 10 bases and 0 bases, in that order; junction bases with no gene match: 5. CDR3 length equals 15 residues. Germline lookup yields CDR1 LNHDA and CDR2 SQIVND (reference sequence). The CDR3: CATATSGGSTDTQYF. The CDR3 coding sequence is TGTGCCACCGCGACTAGCGGGGGAAGCACAGATACGCAGTATTTT.

The chain links TRBV29-1 to TRBJ2-7; 10 nucleotides align to TRBD1. CDR1 is SQVTM, CDR2 ANQGSEA, per germline. The J segment lost 4 bases and the V segment lost 3 bases, leaving 3 bases of the junction unmatched. This CDR3 is built from 13 residues. The chain's CDR3 is CSVETDRGYEQYF. The CDR3 bases are TGCAGCGTTGAGACGGACAGGGGGTACGAGCAGTACTTC.